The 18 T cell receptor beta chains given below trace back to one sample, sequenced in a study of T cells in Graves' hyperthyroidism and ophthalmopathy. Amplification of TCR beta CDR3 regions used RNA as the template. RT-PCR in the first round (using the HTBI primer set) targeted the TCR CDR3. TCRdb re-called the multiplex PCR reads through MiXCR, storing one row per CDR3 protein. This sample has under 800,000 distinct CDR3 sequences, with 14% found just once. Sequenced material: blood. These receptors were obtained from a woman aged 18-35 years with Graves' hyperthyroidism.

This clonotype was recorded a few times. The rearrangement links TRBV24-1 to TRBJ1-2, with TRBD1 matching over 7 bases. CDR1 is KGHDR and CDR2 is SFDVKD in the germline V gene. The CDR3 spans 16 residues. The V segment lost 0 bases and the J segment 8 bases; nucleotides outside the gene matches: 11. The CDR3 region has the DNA TGTGCCACCAGTGATTTGAGGACAGGTCAACCGGAGGGCTACACCTTC. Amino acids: CATSDLRTGQPEGYTF.

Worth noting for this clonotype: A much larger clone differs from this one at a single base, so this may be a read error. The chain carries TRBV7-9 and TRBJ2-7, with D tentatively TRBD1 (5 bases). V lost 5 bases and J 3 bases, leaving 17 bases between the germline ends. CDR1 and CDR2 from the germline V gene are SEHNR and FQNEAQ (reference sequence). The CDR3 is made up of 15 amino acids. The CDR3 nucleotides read TGTGCCAGCAGCAGAGACGGCAGGGAACTCTACGAGCAGTACTTC. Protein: CASSRDGRELYEQYF.

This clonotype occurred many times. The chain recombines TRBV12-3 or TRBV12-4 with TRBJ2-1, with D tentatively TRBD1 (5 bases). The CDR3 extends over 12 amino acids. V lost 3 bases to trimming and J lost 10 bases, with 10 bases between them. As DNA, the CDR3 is TGTGCCAGCAGTTTTGGGCAGGGAGAGCAGTTCTTC. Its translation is CASSFGQGEQFF.

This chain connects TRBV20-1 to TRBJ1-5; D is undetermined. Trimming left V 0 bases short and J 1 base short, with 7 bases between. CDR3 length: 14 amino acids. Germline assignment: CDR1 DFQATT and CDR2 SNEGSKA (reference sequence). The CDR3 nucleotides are TGCAGTGCTAGAGATCCGTTGAGCAATCAGCCCCAGCATTTT. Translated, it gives CSARDPLSNQPQHF.

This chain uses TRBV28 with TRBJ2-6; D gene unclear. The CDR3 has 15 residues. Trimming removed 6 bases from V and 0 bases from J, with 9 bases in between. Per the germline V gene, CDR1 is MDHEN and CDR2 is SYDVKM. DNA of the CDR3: TGTGCCAGCAGGGAAACTAACTCTGGGGCCAACGTCCTGACTTTC. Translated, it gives CASRETNSGANVLTF.

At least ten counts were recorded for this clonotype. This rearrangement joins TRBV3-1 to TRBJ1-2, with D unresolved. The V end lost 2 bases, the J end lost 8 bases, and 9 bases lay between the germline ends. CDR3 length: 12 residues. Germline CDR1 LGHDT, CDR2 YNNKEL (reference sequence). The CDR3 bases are TGTGCCAGCAGCCAACTGGGGAACGGCTACACCTTC. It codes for CASSQLGNGYTF.

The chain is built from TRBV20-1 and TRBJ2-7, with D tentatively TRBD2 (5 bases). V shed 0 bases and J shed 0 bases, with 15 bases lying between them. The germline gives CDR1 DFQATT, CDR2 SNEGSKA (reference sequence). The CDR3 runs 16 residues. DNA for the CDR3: TGCAGTGCTAGAGATGAAGGAGCGGCGAGCTCCTACGAGCAGTACTTC. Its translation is CSARDEGAASSYEQYF.

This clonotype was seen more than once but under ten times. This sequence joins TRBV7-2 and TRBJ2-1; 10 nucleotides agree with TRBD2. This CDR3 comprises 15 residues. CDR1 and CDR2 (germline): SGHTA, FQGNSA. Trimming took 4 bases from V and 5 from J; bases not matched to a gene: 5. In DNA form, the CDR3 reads TGTGCCAGCAGCTCGAGGACTAGCGGAGACAATGAGCAGTTCTTC. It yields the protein CASSSRTSGDNEQFF.

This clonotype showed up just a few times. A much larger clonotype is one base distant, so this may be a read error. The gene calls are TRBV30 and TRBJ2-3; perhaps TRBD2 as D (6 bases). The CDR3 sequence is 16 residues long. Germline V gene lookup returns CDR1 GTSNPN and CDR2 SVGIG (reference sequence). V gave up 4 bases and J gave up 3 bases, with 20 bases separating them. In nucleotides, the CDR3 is TGTGCCTGGACTGACCTACTGGGGGAGGCTACAGATACGCAGTATTTT. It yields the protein CAWTDLLGEATDTQYF.

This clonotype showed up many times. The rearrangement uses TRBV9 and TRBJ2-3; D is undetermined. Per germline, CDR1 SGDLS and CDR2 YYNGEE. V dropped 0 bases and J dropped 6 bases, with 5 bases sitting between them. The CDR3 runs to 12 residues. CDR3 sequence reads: CASSVGSDTQYF. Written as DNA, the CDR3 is TGTGCCAGCAGCGTAGGGTCGGATACGCAGTATTTT.

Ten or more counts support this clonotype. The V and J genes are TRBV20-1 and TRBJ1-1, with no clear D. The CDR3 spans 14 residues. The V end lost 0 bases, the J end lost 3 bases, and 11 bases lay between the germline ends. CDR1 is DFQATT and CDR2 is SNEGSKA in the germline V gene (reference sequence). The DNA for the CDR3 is TGCAGTGCTAGAGATCTGGGATCGGACACTGAAGCTTTCTTT. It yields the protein CSARDLGSDTEAFF.

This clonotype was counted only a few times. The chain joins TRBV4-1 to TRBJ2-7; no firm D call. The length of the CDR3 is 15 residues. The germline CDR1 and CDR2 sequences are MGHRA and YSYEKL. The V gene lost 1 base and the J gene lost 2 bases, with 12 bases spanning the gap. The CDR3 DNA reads TGCGCCAGCAGCCAAGGGCCCAGGACGACCTACGAGCAGTACTTC. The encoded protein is CASSQGPRTTYEQYF.

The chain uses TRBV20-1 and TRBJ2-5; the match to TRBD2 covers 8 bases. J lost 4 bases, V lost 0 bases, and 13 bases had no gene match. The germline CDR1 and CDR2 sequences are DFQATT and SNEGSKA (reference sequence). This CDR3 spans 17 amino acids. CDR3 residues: CSARDPTRGAFGETQYF. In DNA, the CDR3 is TGCAGTGCTAGAGACCCGACGCGGGGGGCGTTCGGAGAGACCCAGTACTTC.

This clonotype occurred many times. This chain's CDR3 is CASSDRGETGELFF. The CDR3 DNA reads as TGTGCCAGCAGCGACAGAGGAGAGACCGGGGAGCTGTTTTTT. The chain links TRBV7-9 to TRBJ2-2, with D perhaps matching TRBD1 (5 bases). The V end lost 5 bases, the J end lost 5 bases, and 12 bases lay between the germline ends. CDR1 is SEHNR, CDR2 FQNEAQ, per germline (reference sequence). The CDR3 consists of 14 residues.

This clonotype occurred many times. The DNA of the CDR3 is TGTGCCAGCAGTTTATTCCAGGGAGGGCAGCCCCAGCATTTT. It specifies CASSLFQGGQPQHF. The genes are TRBV12-3 or TRBV12-4 and TRBJ1-5; D might be TRBD1 (5 bases). CDR3 length: 14 residues. V was shortened by 2 bases and J by 7 bases, with 12 bases between the two germline ends.

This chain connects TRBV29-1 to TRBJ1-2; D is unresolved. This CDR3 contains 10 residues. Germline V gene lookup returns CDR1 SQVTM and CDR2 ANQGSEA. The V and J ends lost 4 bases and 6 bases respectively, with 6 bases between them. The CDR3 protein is CSVGGDGYTF. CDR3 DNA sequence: TGCAGCGTTGGCGGCGATGGCTACACCTTC.

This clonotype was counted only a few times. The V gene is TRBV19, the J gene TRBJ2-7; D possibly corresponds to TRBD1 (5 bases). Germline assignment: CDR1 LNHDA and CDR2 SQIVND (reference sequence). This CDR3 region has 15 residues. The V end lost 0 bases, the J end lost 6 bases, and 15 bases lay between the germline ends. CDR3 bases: TGTGCCAGTAGTATAGAGGCAGGGCCCTCTGGCGAGCAGTACTTC. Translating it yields CASSIEAGPSGEQYF.

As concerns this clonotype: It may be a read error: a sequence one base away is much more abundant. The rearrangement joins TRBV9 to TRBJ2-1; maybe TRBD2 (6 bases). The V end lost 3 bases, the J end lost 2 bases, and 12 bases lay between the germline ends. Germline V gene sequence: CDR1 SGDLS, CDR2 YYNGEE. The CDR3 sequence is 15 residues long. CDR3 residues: CASSASGTPYNEQFF. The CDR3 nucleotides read TGTGCCAGCAGCGCCTCCGGGACTCCCTACAATGAGCAGTTCTTC.